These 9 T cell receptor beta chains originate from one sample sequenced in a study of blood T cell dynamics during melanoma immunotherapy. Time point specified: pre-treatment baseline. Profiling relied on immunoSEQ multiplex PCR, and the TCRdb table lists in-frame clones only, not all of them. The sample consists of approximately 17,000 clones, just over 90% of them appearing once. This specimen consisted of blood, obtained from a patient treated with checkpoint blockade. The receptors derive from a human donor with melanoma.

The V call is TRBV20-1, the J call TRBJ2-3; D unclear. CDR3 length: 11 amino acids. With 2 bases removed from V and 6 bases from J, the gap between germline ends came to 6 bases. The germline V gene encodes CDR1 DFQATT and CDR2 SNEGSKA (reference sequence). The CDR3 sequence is CSARRADTQYF. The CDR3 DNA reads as TGCAGTGCTAGACGGGCGGATACGCAGTATTTT.

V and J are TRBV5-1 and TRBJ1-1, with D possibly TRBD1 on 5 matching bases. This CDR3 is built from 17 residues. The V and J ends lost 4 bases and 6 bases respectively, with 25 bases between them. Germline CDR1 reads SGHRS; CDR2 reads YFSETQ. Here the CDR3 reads CASSRGGPNRGSSEAFF. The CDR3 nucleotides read TGCGCCAGCAGCCGGGGCGGACCAAACCGGGGGAGCTCTGAAGCTTTCTTT.

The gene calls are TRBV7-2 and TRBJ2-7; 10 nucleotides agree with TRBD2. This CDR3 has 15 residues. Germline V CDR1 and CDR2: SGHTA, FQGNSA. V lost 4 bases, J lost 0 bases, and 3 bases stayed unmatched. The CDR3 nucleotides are TGTGCCAGCAGCTCTCCTAGCGGGAGCTCCTACGAGCAGTACTTC. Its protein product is CASSSPSGSSYEQYF.

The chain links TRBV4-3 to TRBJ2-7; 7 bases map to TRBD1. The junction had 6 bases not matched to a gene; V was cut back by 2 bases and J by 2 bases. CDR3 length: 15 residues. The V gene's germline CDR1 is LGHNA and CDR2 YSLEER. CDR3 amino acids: CASSQIYRGAYEQYF. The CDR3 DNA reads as TGCGCCAGCAGCCAAATATACAGGGGCGCCTACGAGCAGTACTTC.

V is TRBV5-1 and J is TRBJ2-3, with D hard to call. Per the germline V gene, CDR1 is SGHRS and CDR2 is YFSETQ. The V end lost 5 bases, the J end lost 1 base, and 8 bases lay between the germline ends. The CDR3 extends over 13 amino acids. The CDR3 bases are TGCGCCAGCAGTACGGGTGGCACAGATACGCAGTATTTT. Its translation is CASSTGGTDTQYF.

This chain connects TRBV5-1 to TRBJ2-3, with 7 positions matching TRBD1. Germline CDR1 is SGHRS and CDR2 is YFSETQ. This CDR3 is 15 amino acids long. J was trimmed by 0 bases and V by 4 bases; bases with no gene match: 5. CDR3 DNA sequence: TGCGCCAGCAGCCCGGGACAGCCTAGCACAGATACGCAGTATTTT. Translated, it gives CASSPGQPSTDTQYF.

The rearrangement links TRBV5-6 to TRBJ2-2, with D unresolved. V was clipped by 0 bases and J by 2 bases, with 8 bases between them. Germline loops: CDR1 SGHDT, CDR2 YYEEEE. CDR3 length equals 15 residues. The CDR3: CASSLGPANTGELFF. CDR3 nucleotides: TGTGCCAGCAGCTTGGGACCCGCTAACACCGGGGAGCTGTTTTTT.

CDR3 sequence: CASSETGTAKNIQYF. DNA for the CDR3: TGTGCCAGCAGTGAGACCGGGACAGCCAAAAACATTCAGTACTTC. The gene calls are TRBV6-6 and TRBJ2-4; D assignment may be TRBD1 or TRBD2 (5 bases each). CDR1 is MNHNY and CDR2 is SVGAGI in the germline V gene (reference sequence). Trimming left V 5 bases short and J 0 bases short, with 11 bases between. This CDR3 has 15 residues.

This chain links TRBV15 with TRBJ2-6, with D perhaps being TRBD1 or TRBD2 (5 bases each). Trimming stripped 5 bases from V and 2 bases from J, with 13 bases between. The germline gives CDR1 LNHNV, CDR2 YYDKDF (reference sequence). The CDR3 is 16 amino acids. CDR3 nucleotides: TGTGCCACCAGCCTACCGCTGGGACCTGGGGCCAACGTCCTGACTTTC. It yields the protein CATSLPLGPGANVLTF.